These 21 T cell receptor beta chains were sequenced from one sample in a study of post-analysis software for immune sequencing data. The study, taken as a whole, reports: TRBV segments more frequent in patients than in controls numbered a few and included TRBV5-6, TRBV5-1 and TRBV20-1.

cDNA libraries of TCR beta carried unique molecular identifiers. Using its own MiXCR run on the PCR reads, TCRdb lists one record per CDR3 protein. The table has more than 500,000 distinct CDR3 sequences, approximately 34% seen once. No antigen is known for these receptors. The sample was blood. Receptors originate from a girl younger than 18 with multiple sclerosis.

The chain recombines TRBV7-6 with TRBJ2-6, with D perhaps TRBD2 (5 bases). The CDR3 length is 15 residues. Trimming took 7 bases from V and 0 from J, leaving 10 bases between them. Germline V gives CDR1 SGHVS, CDR2 FNYEAQ. The CDR3 region has the DNA TGTGCCAGCATCGGGATTACCTCTGGGGCCAACGTCCTGACTTTC. This gives the protein CASIGITSGANVLTF.

This clonotype was detected only a few times. The chain uses TRBV20-1 and TRBJ2-7; 8 bases align to TRBD2. The V gene's germline CDR1 is DFQATT and CDR2 SNEGSKA (reference sequence). The CDR3 sequence is 14 residues long. V gave up 7 bases and J gave up 0 bases; unmatched junction bases: 8. The CDR3 spells CSVPRGVYSYEQYF. CDR3 sequence (DNA): TGCAGTGTGCCGCGGGGGGTTTACTCCTACGAGCAGTACTTC.

This clonotype turned up a few times. This chain links TRBV9 with TRBJ2-5, with a tentative D call TRBD2 (5 bases). Germline V gives CDR1 SGDLS, CDR2 YYNGEE. Trimming cost V 1 base and J 5 bases, with 21 bases left between them. The length of the CDR3 is 17 residues. The CDR3 nucleotides are TGTGCCAGCAGCGTATTTGCTAGGGTTGGTCGCGGGGAGACCCAGTACTTC. It encodes CASSVFARVGRGETQYF. Complete variable domain (other parts from reference TRBV9 and TRBJ2-5): DSGVTQTPKHLITATGQRVTLRCSPRSGDLSVYWYQQSLDQGLQFLIQYYNGEERAKGNILERFSAQQFPDLHSELNLSSLELGDSALYFCASSVFARVGRGETQYFGPGTRLLVL.

The sample holds a few counts of this clonotype. V gene TRBV25-1 combines with J gene TRBJ2-5; no reliable D call. The germline CDR1 and CDR2 sequences are MGHDK and SYGVNS. The CDR3 is made up of 13 amino acids. V was trimmed by 3 bases and J by 2 bases, leaving 7 bases between them. The CDR3 DNA reads TGTGCCAGCAGTGAGGGCAGACAAGAGACCCAGTACTTC. This encodes CASSEGRQETQYF.

The table lists this clonotype with many counts. This chain links TRBV18 with TRBJ1-4; no firm D call. The germline gives CDR1 KGHSH, CDR2 LQKENI. This CDR3 comprises 15 residues. The V end lost 3 bases, the J end lost 4 bases, and 12 bases lay between the germline ends. The CDR3 sequence: CASSPAKQDNEKLFF. The CDR3 nucleotides read TGTGCCAGCTCACCCGCGAAGCAGGATAATGAAAAACTGTTTTTT. The full variable domain, its missing parts supplied by reference TRBV18 and TRBJ1-4, is NAGVMQNPRHLVRRRGQEARLRCSPMKGHSHVYWYRQLPEEGLKFMVYLQKENIIDESGMPKERFSAEFPKEGPSILRIQQVVRGDSAAYFCASSPAKQDNEKLFFGSGTQLSVL.

Comments on this clonotype: A much larger clone sits a single nucleotide away, making a read error possible. The V and J genes are TRBV27 and TRBJ2-5; a weak D match, TRBD1 (5 bases). V was trimmed by 5 bases and J by 11 bases, leaving 21 bases between them. Germline CDR1 MNHEY, CDR2 SMNVEV (reference sequence). CDR3 size: 14 residues. CDR3 DNA sequence: TGTGCCAGCAGTCAGGGTGGATCCTACAATGAGCAGTACTTC. Its protein is CASSQGGSYNEQYF.

The V and J genes are TRBV19 and TRBJ1-2; TRBD1 aligns across 7 bases. In germline, CDR1 is LNHDA, CDR2 SQIVND (reference sequence). V was clipped by 6 bases and J by 2 bases; unmatched bases: 12. The length of the CDR3 is 16 residues. CDR3 region: CASSLGRGDWNYGYTF. Here the CDR3 DNA reads TGTGCCAGTAGCCTCGGCAGGGGGGATTGGAACTATGGCTACACCTTC.

As to this clonotype: At one boundary the junction diverges from the germline segment, which might be a read error. The chain couples TRBV28 to TRBJ1-4; no clear D gene. Germline V gives CDR1 MDHEN, CDR2 SYDVKM. The CDR3 has 12 residues. The CDR3 sequence is CASSQTKEKLFF. The DNA of the CDR3 is TGTGCCAGCAGTCAAACTAAGGAAAAACTGTTTTTT. Supplemented by reference TRBV28 and TRBJ1-4, the full variable domain reads DVKVTQSSRYLVKRTGEKVFLECVQDMDHENMFWYRQDPGLGLRLIYFSYDVKMKEKGDIPEGYSVSREKKERFSLILESASTNQTSMYLCASSQTKEKLFFGSGTQLSVL.

This chain links TRBV20-1 with TRBJ1-2; D gene uncertain. Germline V gives CDR1 DFQATT, CDR2 SNEGSKA (reference sequence). Trimming removed 5 bases at V and 4 bases at J, with 14 bases between. This CDR3 contains 13 residues. The CDR3 sequence: CSAGGVSGYGYTF. The CDR3 region has the DNA TGCAGTGCTGGCGGGGTTTCAGGCTATGGCTACACCTTC.

This clonotype has more than one count but fewer than ten. The V call is TRBV18, the J call TRBJ1-4; 7 bases fit TRBD1. Germline CDR1 is KGHSH and CDR2 is LQKENI. J gave up 7 bases and V 7 bases, and 12 bases lay outside the gene matches. CDR3 length: 15 residues. CDR3 nucleotide sequence: TGTGCCAGCTTCCCGAGCCGGGACAGTAGTGAAAAACTGTTTTTT. Translated, it gives CASFPSRDSSEKLFF.

This clonotype was detected ten times or more. The J gene is TRBJ2-7, the V gene TRBV19; 8 nucleotides line up with TRBD2. This CDR3 has 15 amino acids. The germline CDR1 and CDR2 sequences are LNHDA and SQIVND (reference sequence). Germline trimming cut 4 bases from V and 3 bases from J; bases unmatched to any gene: 8. Here the CDR3 reads CASSTLRGGGYEQYF. Written as DNA, the CDR3 is TGTGCCAGTAGTACCCTCCGGGGGGGAGGCTACGAGCAGTACTTC.

This sequence joins TRBV7-2 and TRBJ2-1; TRBD2 agrees at 14 bases. Trimming took 6 bases from V and 5 from J; bases not matched to a gene: 3. CDR1 is SGHTA, CDR2 FQGNSA, per germline. CDR3 length equals 15 residues. For the CDR3, the DNA is TGTGCCAGCAGTATGGGACTAGCGGGGGACAATGAGCAGTTCTTC. Translation: CASSMGLAGDNEQFF.

The chain joins TRBV29-1 to TRBJ2-7; no reliable D call. Trimming pared 3 bases from V and 3 bases from J, leaving 6 bases between. Germline V CDR1 and CDR2: SQVTM, ANQGSEA. The CDR3 consists of 11 residues. The CDR3 is CSVETNYEQYF. CDR3 sequence (DNA): TGCAGCGTTGAGACCAACTACGAGCAGTACTTC.

V is TRBV7-9 and J is TRBJ2-7, with TRBD1 matching over 9 bases. CDR3 length: 15 residues. Germline V gene sequence: CDR1 SEHNR, CDR2 FQNEAQ (reference sequence). The junction had 8 bases not matched to a gene; V was cut back by 4 bases and J by 4 bases. DNA of the CDR3: TGTGCCAGCAGCTCCGGACAGGGGCGGAGGTACGAGCAGTACTTC. Protein sequence: CASSSGQGRRYEQYF.

This clonotype was observed a handful of times. The chain uses TRBV10-3 and TRBJ1-2, with no clear D. Trimming took 2 bases from V and 3 from J, leaving 7 bases between them. This CDR3 has 13 residues. CDR1 ENHRY and CDR2 SYGVKD come from the germline V gene. This CDR3 reads CAISELDHYGYTF. The CDR3 DNA sequence: TGTGCCATCAGTGAGCTTGACCACTATGGCTACACCTTC.

The V and J genes are TRBV12-3 or TRBV12-4 and TRBJ1-2, with TRBD1 as a possible D gene (6 bases). The CDR3 totals 16 residues. V was pared by 5 bases and J by 8 bases, with 24 bases between. The CDR3 loop reads CASSPGTKPSRGGYTF. For the CDR3, the DNA is TGTGCCAGCAGTCCCGGGACAAAACCTTCCCGAGGGGGCTACACCTTC.

This clonotype appeared a few times. The chain is built from TRBV20-1 and TRBJ2-5; 8 bases match TRBD2. The trim removed 6 bases at V and 4 bases at J, leaving 10 bases unmatched. CDR3 length equals 14 residues. Germline CDR1 is DFQATT and CDR2 is SNEGSKA (reference sequence). DNA of the CDR3: TGCAGTGCCACAAGACCGGGACTAGGAGAGACCCAGTACTTC. As protein: CSATRPGLGETQYF.

This clonotype showed up just a few times. This sequence joins TRBV10-3 and TRBJ2-1; 10 bases match TRBD2. Trimming cost V 6 bases and J 6 bases; bases outside gene matches: 11. The CDR3 consists of 16 residues. Germline assignment: CDR1 ENHRY and CDR2 SYGVKD. The DNA of the CDR3 is TGTGCCATCAGGAGCACTAGCGGGGCCCCTGTCAATGAGCAGTTCTTC. Amino acid sequence: CAIRSTSGAPVNEQFF.

This clonotype was detected a few times. The CDR3 region is CASSLGNGYEQYF. The CDR3 DNA is TGTGCCAGCAGCTTAGGCAACGGCTACGAGCAGTACTTC. The chain couples TRBV13 to TRBJ2-7; no reliable D call. Germline CDR1 reads PRHDT; CDR2 reads FYEKMQ (reference sequence). The CDR3 contains 13 residues. The V end lost 0 bases, the J end lost 3 bases, and 6 bases lay between the germline ends.

In this sample, this clonotype turned up a few times. The rearrangement links TRBV11-1 to TRBJ2-1, with unresolved D. CDR1 is SGHAT, CDR2 FQDESV, per germline (reference sequence). Trimming removed 5 bases from V and 0 bases from J, with 14 bases in between. CDR3 length equals 16 residues. As DNA, the CDR3 is TGTGCCAGCAGCCACTTTGGTAGAAGCTCCTACAATGAGCAGTTCTTC. This gives the protein CASSHFGRSSYNEQFF.

The rearrangement links TRBV6-5 to TRBJ1-6; unclear D gene. The CDR3 is made up of 14 amino acids. Germline CDR1 reads MNHEY; CDR2 reads SVGAGI. V was pared by 7 bases and J by 6 bases, with 13 bases between. As DNA, the CDR3 is TGTGCCAGCAAGGAGGACGGACGTAATTCACCCCTCCACTTT. This sequence encodes CASKEDGRNSPLHF.